The 15 T cell receptor beta chains given below trace back to one sample, sequenced in a study of cytomegalovirus exposure and HLA in healthy donors. Use of 60 Vbeta and 13 Jbeta primers characterized the PCR. Sequenced by immunoSEQ multiplex PCR; TCRdb stores in-frame clones only, minus some. Of 100,000 or so clones listed, 10% to 15% are singletons. Material: PBMCs. These receptors were taken from a man between 40 and 49 years old in good health and CMV-seropositive.

The rearrangement uses TRBV7-9 and TRBJ1-1, with 7 bases fitting TRBD1. The CDR3 is made up of 14 amino acids. Per germline, CDR1 SEHNR and CDR2 FQNEAQ (reference sequence). V trimming: 5 bases; J trimming: 2 bases; junction bases outside the gene matches: 5. In DNA form, the CDR3 reads TGTGCCAGCAGCCAAGGGACAGCTAACACTGAAGCTTTCTTT. Its translation: CASSQGTANTEAFF.

This clone was observed a few times. The chain has TRBV9 and TRBJ2-2; D is unclear. Deletions cut 2 bases from V and 6 bases from J, with 11 bases between. This CDR3 contains 14 residues. Germline CDR1 SGDLS, CDR2 YYNGEE. DNA for the CDR3: TGTGCCAGCAGCGTCGGTAGCTGGGCCGGGGAGCTGTTTTTT. Protein product: CASSVGSWAGELFF.

The rearrangement joins TRBV6-5 to TRBJ1-2, with D perhaps TRBD1 (5 bases). V lost 6 bases, J lost 6 bases, and 14 bases lay in between. The CDR3 covers 13 residues. Germline assignment: CDR1 MNHEY and CDR2 SVGAGI. The DNA for the CDR3 is TGTGCCAGCAGGACCCAAGCAGGGAATGGCTACACCTTC. Translation gives CASRTQAGNGYTF.

The chain uses TRBV7-9 and TRBJ2-2; 7 bases align to TRBD1. CDR1 SEHNR and CDR2 FQNEAQ come from the germline V gene (reference sequence). The CDR3 sequence is 14 residues long. V lost 2 bases and J lost 8; bases outside the gene matches: 5. The CDR3 loop is CASSLNRGIGELFF. In nucleotides, the CDR3 is TGTGCCAGCAGCTTAAACAGGGGTATAGGGGAGCTGTTTTTT.

The chain employs TRBV5-4 and TRBJ2-1; a possible D gene is TRBD2 (6 bases). The germline V and J ends were trimmed by 7 bases and 6 bases, with 17 bases remaining between them. CDR1 and CDR2 from the germline V gene are SGHNT and YYREEE (reference sequence). This CDR3 region has 14 residues. Here the CDR3 reads CASLRLVGSNEQFF. The CDR3 coding sequence is TGTGCCAGCTTAAGACTAGTAGGGAGCAATGAGCAGTTCTTC.

The chain is built from TRBV5-8 and TRBJ1-3, with 9 bases lining up with TRBD1. Germline V lookup: CDR1 SGHTS, CDR2 YDEGEE. The J segment lost 3 bases and the V segment lost 5 bases, leaving 9 bases of the junction unmatched. There are 16 residues in the CDR3. The CDR3, as DNA: TGTGCCAGCAGTTTTCGGACAGGGGTCGGTGGAAACACCATATATTTT. It codes for CASSFRTGVGGNTIYF.

V usage is TRBV4-2 and J usage is TRBJ2-2; 12 bases line up with TRBD2. Germline-derived CDR1 and CDR2 are LGHNA and YNFKEQ. Trimming took 3 bases from V and 2 from J; bases not matched to a gene: 4. The CDR3 extends over 17 amino acids. This CDR3 reads CASSHRLAGENTGELFF. CDR3 nucleotides: TGTGCCAGCAGCCACCGACTAGCGGGGGAAAACACCGGGGAGCTGTTTTTT.

CDR3 bases: TGTGCCAGCAGTGATTGGCATGAGCAGTTCTTC. Protein product: CASSDWHEQFF. The rearrangement links TRBV25-1 to TRBJ2-1, with D unresolved. Deletions cut 3 bases from V and 8 bases from J, with 5 bases between. Germline CDR1 MGHDK, CDR2 SYGVNS. This CDR3 has 11 residues.

The sample holds a few counts of this clone. V usage is TRBV2 and J usage is TRBJ2-7, with 14 bases fitting TRBD2. CDR1 and CDR2 (germline): SNHLY, FYNNEI. The CDR3 totals 15 residues. The ends lost 6 bases at V and 6 bases at J; junction bases unmatched: 7. This CDR3 reads CASSGTSGRGAEQYF. For the CDR3, the DNA is TGTGCCAGCAGCGGGACTAGCGGGAGAGGGGCCGAGCAGTACTTC.

The chain has TRBV18 and TRBJ2-7; 14 nucleotides agree with TRBD2. The germline gives CDR1 KGHSH, CDR2 LQKENI. V trimming: 6 bases; J trimming: 7 bases; junction bases outside the gene matches: 11. The CDR3 runs to 16 residues. The CDR3 spells CASSSRGTSGGLEQYF. CDR3 sequence (DNA): TGTGCCAGCTCCTCGAGGGGGACTAGCGGGGGCCTGGAGCAGTACTTC.

The table lists this clone with a few counts. The chain recombines TRBV6-1 with TRBJ1-1, with 8 bases identical to TRBD1. The trim removed 6 bases at V and 3 bases at J, leaving 3 bases unmatched. Germline loops: CDR1 MNHNS, CDR2 SASEGT. The CDR3 is 13 amino acids. The CDR3 region is CASRAGGYTEAFF. The CDR3 DNA is TGTGCCAGCAGGGCAGGGGGCTACACTGAAGCTTTCTTT.

This clone was picked up a small number of times. CDR3 sequence: CASSSQAREQYF. CDR3 in DNA: TGTGCCAGCAGCTCCCAGGCTCGGGAGCAGTACTTC. The V call is TRBV11-2, the J call TRBJ2-7; D is undetermined. With 4 bases removed from V and 7 bases from J, the gap between germline ends came to 11 bases. CDR1 is SGHAT and CDR2 is FQNNGV in the germline V gene. The CDR3 has 12 amino acids.

The rearrangement uses TRBV9 and TRBJ1-1, with D possibly TRBD1 on 6 matching bases. Germline V gene lookup returns CDR1 SGDLS and CDR2 YYNGEE. The ends were cut back, 3 bases at V and 5 bases at J, with 14 bases in the middle. The CDR3 runs to 14 residues. The CDR3 DNA reads TGTGCCAGCAGCGCGGGACACCGGGCGACTGAAGCTTTCTTT. It encodes CASSAGHRATEAFF.

In this sample, this clone turned up a few times. The J gene is TRBJ1-2, the V gene TRBV4-3; maybe TRBD1 (5 bases). Trimming stripped 0 bases from V and 1 base from J, with 9 bases between. CDR3 length: 15 residues. The V gene's germline CDR1 is LGHNA and CDR2 YSLEER. The CDR3 is CASSQDQGGNYGYTF. Written as DNA, the CDR3 is TGCGCCAGCAGCCAAGATCAGGGCGGTAACTATGGCTACACCTTC.

The V gene is TRBV15, the J gene TRBJ2-7; 7 nucleotides line up with TRBD1. Unmatched junction bases numbered 6, after V lost 4 bases and J lost 0 bases. The CDR3 runs 15 residues. Germline loops: CDR1 LNHNV, CDR2 YYDKDF (reference sequence). CDR3 coding DNA: TGTGCCACCAGCAACGACAGGGCTAGCTCCTACGAGCAGTACTTC. Protein: CATSNDRASSYEQYF.